Listed here are 18 T cell receptor beta chains from one sample, sequenced in a study of cytomegalovirus exposure and HLA in healthy donors. Researchers ran the PCR with 60 Vbeta and 13 Jbeta primers. TCRdb's copy holds only in-frame clones and misses some; the assay was immunoSEQ multiplex PCR. The sample contains around 160,000 clones, roughly 88% of which appear only once. The specimen sequenced was PBMCs. These receptors were obtained from a man between 18 and 29 years old in good health and CMV-seropositive.

The chain joins TRBV6-1 to TRBJ1-5; D is perhaps TRBD1 (5 bases). The CDR3 is made up of 15 amino acids. Trimming took 5 bases from V and 2 from J, leaving 13 bases between them. CDR1 is MNHNS, CDR2 SASEGT, per germline. Written as DNA, the CDR3 is TGTGCCAGCAGTCGAGACAGAGCCGGCAATCAGCCCCAGCATTTT. Protein product: CASSRDRAGNQPQHF.

The chain combines TRBV5-4 with TRBJ2-4; 8 positions agree with TRBD2. The CDR3 is made up of 15 amino acids. V lost 5 bases, J lost 6 bases, and 10 bases stayed unmatched. CDR1 and CDR2 (germline): SGHNT, YYREEE (reference sequence). The chain's CDR3 is CASRSGGPQGNIQYF. DNA of the CDR3: TGTGCCAGCAGATCGGGGGGGCCCCAGGGAAACATTCAGTACTTC.

This clone was detected only a few times. The V call is TRBV5-5, the J call TRBJ2-7; D might be TRBD2 (6 bases). CDR1 SGHKS and CDR2 YYEKEE come from the germline V gene (reference sequence). V was clipped by 1 base and J by 0 bases, with 11 bases between them. CDR3 length: 15 residues. CDR3 in amino acids: CASSLSGENSYEQYF. In DNA, the CDR3 is TGTGCCAGCAGCTTGTCGGGGGAGAACTCCTACGAGCAGTACTTC.

The chain employs TRBV10-1 and TRBJ2-4; D unclear. The V gene's germline CDR1 is WNHNN and CDR2 SYGVQD (reference sequence). V was pared by 6 bases and J by 0 bases, with 12 bases between. CDR3 length: 15 amino acids. CDR3 loop: CASRWAFEAKNIQYF. The CDR3, as DNA: TGCGCCAGCAGATGGGCATTCGAAGCCAAAAACATTCAGTACTTC.

The CDR3 loop reads CASTGLAGAQETQYF. DNA for the CDR3: TGCGCCAGCACCGGACTAGCGGGGGCCCAAGAGACCCAGTACTTC. The chain recombines TRBV10-2 with TRBJ2-5; 13 nucleotides agree with TRBD2. Germline V CDR1 and CDR2: WSHSY, SAAADI. This CDR3 region has 15 residues. J lost 1 base, V lost 7 bases, and 3 bases had no gene match.

The chain carries TRBV2 and TRBJ1-2; 10 nucleotides align to TRBD1. The CDR3 loop spans 15 amino acids. Germline CDR1 and CDR2: SNHLY and FYNNEI. The V gene end was trimmed by 4 bases and the J gene end by 5 bases; junction bases not matched to a gene: 7. The CDR3 nucleotides read TGTGCCAGCAGTGCCGGACAGGGGGGCGGGTATGGCTACACCTTC. The encoded protein is CASSAGQGGGYGYTF.

V is TRBV5-1 and J is TRBJ2-1; D perhaps matches TRBD2 (6 bases). The V end was cut by 4 bases, the J end by 4 bases, with 18 bases between. Germline V CDR1 and CDR2: SGHRS, YFSETQ. The length of the CDR3 is 16 residues. CDR3 in DNA: TGCGCCAGCAGCCCGCCGGGACTGGGACGTTACAATGAGCAGTTCTTC. Residues: CASSPPGLGRYNEQFF.

V and J are TRBV5-1 and TRBJ2-7; 14 bases agree with TRBD2. Germline V gene lookup returns CDR1 SGHRS and CDR2 YFSETQ. V dropped 5 bases and J dropped 2; count of bases not matched to a gene: 0. The length of the CDR3 is 14 residues. Written as DNA, the CDR3 is TGCGCCAGCAGGACTAGCGGGGGGGCCTACGAGCAGTACTTC. Residues: CASRTSGGAYEQYF.

A remark on this clone: Other DNA sequences in this sample translate to the same CDR3. CDR3 coding DNA: TGCAGCGCTAACCGGGACAGAGGGGACGAGCAGTACTTC. It encodes CSANRDRGDEQYF. The V gene is TRBV29-1, the J gene TRBJ2-7, with 7 bases identical to TRBD1. This CDR3 region has 13 residues. After removal of 7 bases from V and 5 bases from J, the junction contained 11 bases not matched to a gene. Germline CDR1 and CDR2: SQVTM and ANQGSEA.

This chain uses TRBV7-9 with TRBJ2-3; 8 nucleotides match TRBD2. Trimming took 5 bases from V and 3 from J; bases not matched to a gene: 7. Germline V gives CDR1 SEHNR, CDR2 FQNEAQ (reference sequence). The CDR3 totals 15 residues. The CDR3 DNA is TGTGCCAGCAGCCCCGGGGGGGCTGGAACAGATACGCAGTATTTT. Translation: CASSPGGAGTDTQYF.

CDR3 in amino acids: CASSQAWTSGPYEQYF. CDR3 DNA sequence: TGTGCCAGCAGCCAAGCCTGGACTAGCGGACCCTACGAGCAGTACTTC. The gene calls are TRBV4-2 and TRBJ2-5, with 10 bases aligning to TRBD2. The J call may be faulty, since TRBJ2-7 better matches the DNA end. Germline values: CDR1 LGHNA, CDR2 YNFKEQ. The CDR3 covers 16 residues.

The CDR3 bases are TGTGCCAGCACCAAGAGGGAGCTCCAAGAGACCCAGTACTTC. It yields the protein CASTKRELQETQYF. The chain recombines TRBV7-9 with TRBJ2-5; D might be TRBD2 (5 bases). The length of the CDR3 is 14 residues. Trimming pared 7 bases from V and 1 base from J, leaving 13 bases between. The germline V gene encodes CDR1 SEHNR and CDR2 FQNEAQ (reference sequence).

The gene calls are TRBV2 and TRBJ1-2; D remains unclear. V was pared by 3 bases and J by 3 bases, with 8 bases between. Per germline, CDR1 SNHLY and CDR2 FYNNEI. The CDR3 consists of 13 residues. The CDR3 sequence: CASSDSVYYGYTF. The DNA of the CDR3 is TGTGCCAGCAGTGACTCCGTTTACTATGGCTACACCTTC.

The chain combines TRBV12-5 with TRBJ1-1, with TRBD1 as a possible D gene (5 bases). V shed 7 bases and J shed 11 bases, with 23 bases lying between them. This CDR3 has 14 residues. CDR1 is LGHNT and CDR2 is FRNRAP in the germline V gene. In DNA, the CDR3 is TGTGCTAGTGCGGCCGGAGGGGAAGCTCCACCGGCTTTCTTT. Residues: CASAAGGEAPPAFF. Filled out from reference TRBV12-5 and TRBJ1-1, the complete variable domain reads DARVTQTPRHKVTEMGQEVTMRCQPILGHNTVFWYRQTMMQGLELLAYFRNRAPLDDSGMPKDRFSAEMPDATLATLKIQPSEPRDSAVYFCASAAGGEAPPAFFGQGTRLTVV.

This clone is a singleton in its sample. The V and J genes are TRBV6-5 and TRBJ2-7; 10 nucleotides agree with TRBD2. This CDR3 has 15 amino acids. V lost 6 bases to trimming and J lost 3 bases; unmatched junction nucleotides: 8. The germline gives CDR1 MNHEY, CDR2 SVGAGI. CDR3 sequence: CASSRLAGAGYEQYF. The CDR3 DNA reads TGTGCCAGCAGCCGCCTAGCGGGGGCGGGCTACGAGCAGTACTTC.

This chain connects TRBV30 to TRBJ2-3; 8 bases match TRBD2. This CDR3 contains 15 residues. The V gene's germline CDR1 is GTSNPN and CDR2 SVGIG (reference sequence). Unmatched junction bases numbered 7, after V lost 0 bases and J lost 5 bases. The DNA of the CDR3 is TGTGCCTGGAGTGTTAGTCCCCGGGAGGGAGATACGCAGTATTTT. This translates into CAWSVSPREGDTQYF.

This clone showed up just a few times. This chain uses TRBV5-1 with TRBJ2-7; a possible D gene is TRBD1 (6 bases). In germline, CDR1 is SGHRS, CDR2 YFSETQ. The CDR3 length is 15 residues. V dropped 0 bases and J dropped 4 bases, with 14 bases sitting between them. This chain's CDR3 is CASSLGGTGLYEQYF. Here the CDR3 DNA reads TGCGCCAGCAGCTTGGGGGGTACAGGGCTATACGAGCAGTACTTC.

The chain joins TRBV5-1 to TRBJ1-1; D is undetermined. The CDR3 loop spans 14 amino acids. Trimming stripped 4 bases from V and 1 base from J, with 11 bases between. CDR1 and CDR2 (germline): SGHRS, YFSETQ. The CDR3, as DNA: TGCGCCAGCAGCCAGGTCGTAGGGAACACTGAAGCTTTCTTT. Translation gives CASSQVVGNTEAFF.